This T cell receptor beta chain is from a study of cytomegalovirus exposure and HLA in healthy donors. PCR used 60 Vbeta primers and 13 Jbeta primers. Repertoires were generated with immunoSEQ multiplex PCR, while TCRdb's copy carries only in-frame clones and drops some. The table has some 110,000 clones, more than 70% seen once. The CDR3 loop spans 15 amino acids. V dropped 3 bases and J dropped 4 bases, with 13 bases sitting between them. Germline CDR1 LNHDA, CDR2 SQIVND (reference sequence). The specimen sequenced was PBMCs. J is TRBJ1-5 and V is TRBV19; D perhaps matches TRBD1 (5 bases). The sequence derives from a man over 45 in good health and CMV-seropositive. CDR3 DNA sequence: TGTGCCAGTAGTATTTGGGGGGTCGCAAATCAGCCCCAGCATTTT. It translates to CASSIWGVANQPQHF.